These 3 T cell receptor beta chains originate from one sample sequenced in a study of T cell changes during pregnancy in multiple sclerosis. The assay was immunoSEQ multiplex PCR, and TCRdb's table has in-frame clones only and misses some. The sample holds about 76,000 clones, about 94% seen once. The starting material was peripheral blood, obtained in the first trimester of pregnancy. These receptors were taken from a female donor in good health, enrolled as a control in a pregnancy study.

This chain connects TRBV5-1 to TRBJ1-2, with TRBD1 matching 7 bases. CDR3 size: 15 residues. V was pared by 5 bases and J by 4 bases, with 11 bases of the junction left unmatched. Germline loops: CDR1 SGHRS, CDR2 YFSETQ. CDR3 protein: CASRHRAGQLYGYTF. As DNA, the CDR3 is TGCGCCAGCAGACACCGGGCGGGACAGCTCTATGGCTACACCTTC.

The chain uses TRBV20-1 and TRBJ1-1; D is unresolved. Germline loops: CDR1 DFQATT, CDR2 SNEGSKA (reference sequence). V dropped 7 bases and J dropped 0 bases, with 6 bases sitting between them. The CDR3 totals 11 residues. CDR3: CSGRMNTEAFF. As DNA, the CDR3 is TGCAGTGGCAGAATGAACACTGAAGCTTTCTTT.

This chain links TRBV11-2 with TRBJ2-1; 13 bases fit TRBD2. Germline V gene lookup returns CDR1 SGHAT and CDR2 FQNNGV. The CDR3 runs to 16 residues. V shed 5 bases and J 10 bases; nucleotides not matched to a gene: 11. The CDR3 region has the DNA TGTGCCAGCAGCCCCTGGACTAGCGGGAGATTGGGCGAGCAGTTCTTC. Protein product: CASSPWTSGRLGEQFF.